This record concerns one T cell receptor beta chain sequence. As yet, its antigen is unknown. This sample stems from a study of graft-versus-host responses after intestinal transplantation. Study at large: All of the recipients had induction that used anti-thymocyte globulin, then tacrolimus and steroids for roughly three years. Study findings and constraints: Graft-donor T cell macrochimerism in patients accompanied high graft-versus-host to host-versus-graft clonal ratios in allografts. Early after transplant, HvG declines were associated with peak levels of circulating GvH clones. GvH clones detected in recipient marrow included some appearing first in ileum or blood.

TCRdb keeps only in-frame clones here, not all; method: immunoSEQ multiplex PCR. The table lists about 120,000 clones, 90% to 95% of them singletons. CDR1 is SGHDT and CDR2 is YYEEEE in the germline V gene. The CDR3 loop spans 15 amino acids. Trimming stripped 4 bases from V and 4 bases from J, with 15 bases between. This sample comprised unstimulated CD8+ T cells sorted from spleen or lymph node cells, obtained before intestinal transplant. V is TRBV5-6 and J is TRBJ2-1; no firm D call. The source of this sequence is a human donor who received an intestinal transplant. Here the CDR3 reads CASSHDPLTYNEQFF. The CDR3 DNA is TGTGCCAGCAGCCATGACCCTCTTACTTACAATGAGCAGTTCTTC.